The 21 T cell receptor beta chains presented below share a single source sample, sequenced in a study of cytomegalovirus exposure and HLA in healthy donors. Use of 60 Vbeta and 13 Jbeta primers characterized the PCR. The table came from immunoSEQ multiplex PCR; TCRdb's copy has only in-frame clones and leaves some out. The data hold about 180,000 clones, with 70% to 80% observed a single time. Sequenced input: PBMCs. These receptors were obtained from a woman aged 25 to 39 in good health and CMV-seropositive.

V gene TRBV28 combines with J gene TRBJ2-2, with TRBD1 identical over 8 bases. V gave up 3 bases and J gave up 0 bases; unmatched junction bases: 9. The CDR3 loop spans 18 amino acids. Looked up from germline, CDR1 is MDHEN and CDR2 is SYDVKM. The CDR3: CASSFLAGGAANTGELFF. CDR3 sequence (DNA): TGTGCCAGCAGTTTCTTGGCAGGGGGCGCTGCGAACACCGGGGAGCTGTTTTTT.

Note on this clone: The same CDR3 can be traced to other DNA sequences in this sample. The chain combines TRBV5-1 with TRBJ1-5; tentative D call: TRBD1 (5 bases). Trimming shortened V by 4 bases and J by 2 bases, and 10 bases separated the two germline ends. The CDR3 sequence is 14 residues long. Germline values: CDR1 SGHRS, CDR2 YFSETQ. CDR3 sequence (DNA): TGCGCCAGCAGCCCCGGACAAGGCAATCAGCCCCAGCATTTT. Translation: CASSPGQGNQPQHF.

The rearrangement joins TRBV29-1 to TRBJ1-4; 10 nucleotides match TRBD1. The CDR3 has 14 amino acids. Germline V gene lookup returns CDR1 SQVTM and CDR2 ANQGSEA. V lost 6 bases, J lost 13 bases, and 14 bases stayed unmatched. The CDR3 loop is CSVAATGGTGGLFF. The CDR3 nucleotides are TGCAGCGTCGCAGCGACAGGGGGCACTGGGGGACTGTTTTTT.

This chain connects TRBV30 to TRBJ2-1; TRBD2 agrees at 11 bases. Germline V gives CDR1 GTSNPN, CDR2 SVGIG (reference sequence). Trimming took 3 bases from V and 3 from J; bases not matched to a gene: 7. This CDR3 region has 16 residues. CDR3 DNA sequence: TGTGCCTGGAGCCGGGGGGGACTAGCGGACTACAATGAGCAGTTCTTC. This translates into CAWSRGGLADYNEQFF.

The chain uses TRBV10-2 and TRBJ2-7; TRBD1 matches at 10 bases. The CDR3 is 15 amino acids. V lost 0 bases to trimming and J lost 6 bases; unmatched junction nucleotides: 5. Germline loops: CDR1 WSHSY, CDR2 SAAADI. The CDR3 here is CASSESSGQGFEQYF. DNA for the CDR3: TGCGCCAGCAGTGAGTCATCGGGACAGGGGTTCGAGCAGTACTTC.

J is TRBJ1-4 and V is TRBV28; tentatively, D is TRBD1 (5 bases). Germline-derived CDR1 and CDR2 are MDHEN and SYDVKM. This CDR3 spans 14 amino acids. Trimming stripped 8 bases from V and 11 bases from J, with 21 bases between. Here the CDR3 reads CASLYGGGRPKLFF. Written as DNA, the CDR3 is TGTGCCAGCCTTTATGGGGGAGGGAGGCCGAAACTGTTTTTT.

On this clone itself: Its ends do not fully match the called genes, so a read error is possible. This chain uses TRBV11-2 with TRBJ2-3, with TRBD2 identical over 10 bases. The length of the CDR3 is 14 residues. CDR1 SGHAT and CDR2 FQNNGV come from the germline V gene. This chain's CDR3 is CASRLGTSADTQYF. In nucleotides, the CDR3 is TGTGCCAGCAGATTAGGGACTAGCGCAGATACGCAGTATTTT.

The chain employs TRBV28 and TRBJ2-3; weak D call: TRBD2 (6 bases). Germline-derived CDR1 and CDR2 are MDHEN and SYDVKM. Trimming took 2 bases from V and 2 from J, leaving 8 bases between them. The length of the CDR3 is 14 residues. CDR3 in amino acids: CASSLGDSTDTQYF. The CDR3 nucleotides are TGTGCCAGCAGTTTAGGGGACTCCACAGATACGCAGTATTTT.

This clone was seen a handful of times. The chain joins TRBV6-5 to TRBJ1-1; D gene unclear. The CDR3 extends over 13 amino acids. V gave up 0 bases and J gave up 6 bases, with 8 bases separating them. From germline, CDR1 is MNHEY and CDR2 SVGAGI. The chain's CDR3 is CASSYSRSPEAFF. The CDR3 coding sequence is TGTGCCAGCAGTTACTCGCGATCTCCTGAAGCTTTCTTT.

The chain joins TRBV5-6 to TRBJ2-1; TRBD1 matches at 7 bases. V shed 3 bases and J 5 bases; nucleotides not matched to a gene: 5. The CDR3 has 14 amino acids. The V gene's germline CDR1 is SGHDT and CDR2 YYEEEE. The CDR3 reads CASSSGTVNNEQFF. The DNA for the CDR3 is TGTGCCAGCAGCTCCGGGACAGTCAACAATGAGCAGTTCTTC.

This clone was recorded only once. This rearrangement joins TRBV7-3 to TRBJ1-1; D is uncertain. Germline lookup yields CDR1 SGHTA and CDR2 FQGTGA. The CDR3 contains 14 residues. Between the trimmed V and J ends, which lost 2 bases and 3 bases, there was a span of 10 bases. CDR3 DNA sequence: TGTGCCAGCAGCTTACGAGGGTTGGACACTGAAGCTTTCTTT. Protein product: CASSLRGLDTEAFF.

This clone has only one observation. J is TRBJ2-7 and V is TRBV28; D is unclear. Germline V CDR1 and CDR2: MDHEN, SYDVKM. This CDR3 contains 11 residues. Trimming took 5 bases from V and 3 from J, leaving 5 bases between them. The CDR3, as DNA: TGTGCCAGCAGTCCCTACTACGAGCAGTACTTC. Translating it yields CASSPYYEQYF. Combining the CDR3 with reference TRBV28 and TRBJ2-7 gives the whole variable domain DVKVTQSSRYLVKRTGEKVFLECVQDMDHENMFWYRQDPGLGLRLIYFSYDVKMKEKGDIPEGYSVSREKKERFSLILESASTNQTSMYLCASSPYYEQYFGPGTRLTVT.

This chain uses TRBV27 with TRBJ2-7, with a tentative D call TRBD1 (5 bases). The CDR3 sequence is 14 residues long. Germline CDR1 reads MNHEY; CDR2 reads SMNVEV (reference sequence). The V and J ends lost 0 bases and 3 bases respectively, with 9 bases between them. The CDR3 nucleotides are TGTGCCAGCAGTTTATCCCAGGGTTTCTACGAGCAGTACTTC. Translated: CASSLSQGFYEQYF.

The V and J genes are TRBV9 and TRBJ2-4; unclear D gene. The germline V and J ends were trimmed by 2 bases and 1 base, with 13 bases remaining between them. The germline gives CDR1 SGDLS, CDR2 YYNGEE. The CDR3 runs 16 residues. CDR3 DNA: TGTGCCAGCAGCGTTCAAGCTTTAACGGCCAAAAACATTCAGTACTTC. Translated, it gives CASSVQALTAKNIQYF.

This clone has more than one count but fewer than ten. The chain couples TRBV4-2 to TRBJ2-5; TRBD2 agrees at 16 bases. The CDR3 loop spans 16 amino acids. Trimming took 3 bases from V and 3 from J; bases not matched to a gene: 1. Germline V gene sequence: CDR1 LGHNA, CDR2 YNFKEQ. CDR3 in amino acids: CASSHGTSGREETQYF. CDR3 DNA sequence: TGTGCCAGCAGCCATGGGACTAGCGGGAGGGAAGAGACCCAGTACTTC.

The genes are TRBV9 and TRBJ2-3; TRBD2 matches at 11 bases. The CDR3 has 18 amino acids. Germline trimming cut 4 bases from V and 2 bases from J; bases unmatched to any gene: 12. Germline CDR1 reads SGDLS; CDR2 reads YYNGEE. CDR3 coding DNA: TGTGCCAGCAGCACCCTAGCGGGAGGCCGCGACCTCACAGATACGCAGTATTTT. Protein: CASSTLAGGRDLTDTQYF.

The V call is TRBV19, the J call TRBJ1-1, with a weak D call TRBD1 (6 bases). From germline, CDR1 is LNHDA and CDR2 SQIVND (reference sequence). The CDR3 runs 16 residues. The V gene lost 2 bases and the J gene lost 8 bases, with 21 bases spanning the gap. As DNA, the CDR3 is TGTGCCAGTAGTATACCCTCGACAGGATCCTACAAAGAAGCTTTCTTT. Translating it yields CASSIPSTGSYKEAFF.

V gene TRBV6-1 combines with J gene TRBJ2-6; tentatively, D is TRBD1 (5 bases). Germline values: CDR1 MNHNS, CDR2 SASEGT. This CDR3 region has 15 residues. V gave up 4 bases and J gave up 1 base, with 8 bases separating them. In nucleotides, the CDR3 is TGTGCCAGCAGTGCCAAGGGGTCTGGGGCCAACGTCCTGACTTTC. This codes for CASSAKGSGANVLTF.

The V gene is TRBV7-2, the J gene TRBJ2-7; perhaps TRBD2 as D (6 bases). The CDR3 extends over 14 amino acids. Germline CDR1 SGHTA, CDR2 FQGNSA. Trimming pared 5 bases from V and 3 bases from J, leaving 14 bases between. The DNA of the CDR3 is TGTGCCAGCAGCCCTAACGCGGGGAGCTACGAGCAGTACTTC. Residues: CASSPNAGSYEQYF.

The chain joins TRBV4-1 to TRBJ2-7; D gene unclear. V lost 1 base to trimming and J lost 7 bases, with 11 bases between them. The CDR3 loop spans 13 amino acids. Germline V gene sequence: CDR1 MGHRA, CDR2 YSYEKL. The CDR3 region is CASSQGDWREQYF. As DNA, the CDR3 is TGCGCCAGCAGCCAAGGAGATTGGCGGGAGCAGTACTTC.

Only one count was recorded for this clone. This sequence joins TRBV28 and TRBJ2-1; tentative D call: TRBD1 (6 bases). The germline V and J ends were trimmed by 5 bases and 4 bases, with 15 bases remaining between them. The CDR3 runs to 15 residues. Germline CDR1 is MDHEN and CDR2 is SYDVKM. In DNA, the CDR3 is TGTGCCAGCAGTCTCCTTAGGGGGAATTACAATGAGCAGTTCTTC. Amino acids: CASSLLRGNYNEQFF.